One sample yielded the 10 T cell receptor beta chains listed below, sequenced in a study of shared clonotypes between healthy human individuals. Only in-frame clones appear in the TCRdb table, and some are missing; sequencing was by immunoSEQ multiplex PCR. The table includes roughly 1,000,000 clones, approximately 78% detected once. Material: memory CD4+ T cells from PBMCs. Subset reported: CD45RA-negative fraction. These receptors were obtained from a man between 18 and 29 years old in good health. Some clones in this sample may be carry-over from other donors' samples.

This clone was seen only once. The chain employs TRBV28 and TRBJ1-5; no reliable D call. Germline CDR1 reads MDHEN; CDR2 reads SYDVKM. Trimming pared 10 bases from V and 0 bases from J, leaving 13 bases between. CDR3 length equals 14 residues. CDR3 DNA sequence: TGTGCCACAGGACGGGGTGGTAGCAATCAGCCCCAGCATTTT. Encoded protein: CATGRGGSNQPQHF.

Note on this clone: Distinct nucleotide sequences in the sample also encode this CDR3. The chain links TRBV7-3 to TRBJ2-1; 10 positions agree with TRBD1. V shed 4 bases and J 7 bases; nucleotides not matched to a gene: 4. This CDR3 contains 14 residues. The germline V gene has CDR1 SGHTA and CDR2 FQGTGA. CDR3 region: CASSSGTGVNEQFF. The CDR3 region has the DNA TGTGCCAGCAGCTCGGGGACAGGGGTGAATGAGCAGTTCTTC.

This chain connects TRBV4-1 to TRBJ2-3; D gene uncertain. V lost 0 bases and J lost 4, with 14 bases in between. CDR3 size: 16 residues. Germline V lookup: CDR1 MGHRA, CDR2 YSYEKL. CDR3 loop: CASSQEIAGAADTQYF. DNA of the CDR3: TGCGCCAGCAGCCAAGAGATCGCTGGCGCCGCAGATACGCAGTATTTT.

The gene calls are TRBV28 and TRBJ2-7, with 15 bases that match TRBD2. Germline V lookup: CDR1 MDHEN, CDR2 SYDVKM. V lost 5 bases to trimming and J lost 5 bases; unmatched junction nucleotides: 10. The CDR3 is made up of 17 amino acids. The CDR3 region has the DNA TGTGCCAGCAGTCCGTGGACTAGCGGGAGGGCTAAGGACGAGCAGTACTTC. Encoded protein: CASSPWTSGRAKDEQYF. Combining the CDR3 with reference TRBV28 and TRBJ2-7 gives the whole variable domain DVKVTQSSRYLVKRTGEKVFLECVQDMDHENMFWYRQDPGLGLRLIYFSYDVKMKEKGDIPEGYSVSREKKERFSLILESASTNQTSMYLCASSPWTSGRAKDEQYFGPGTRLTVT.

In regard to this clone: Other DNA sequences from this sample encode an identical CDR3 as well. This chain uses TRBV7-3 with TRBJ2-1; 10 bases map to TRBD2. Germline V gene lookup returns CDR1 SGHTA and CDR2 FQGTGA. V lost 5 bases to trimming and J lost 6 bases; unmatched junction nucleotides: 4. The CDR3 spans 14 residues. The CDR3 spells CASSRTSGSNEQFF. CDR3 DNA: TGTGCCAGCAGCAGGACTAGCGGATCCAATGAGCAGTTCTTC.

The genes are TRBV7-2 and TRBJ2-1; 8 nucleotides match TRBD2. Losses at the gene ends were 2 bases for V and 3 bases for J; bases not matched to a gene: 6. CDR1 and CDR2 from the germline V gene are SGHTA and FQGNSA. The CDR3 contains 16 residues. This CDR3 is CASSLWRLAGYNEQFF. As DNA, the CDR3 is TGTGCCAGCAGCTTATGGCGGCTAGCGGGCTACAATGAGCAGTTCTTC.

The chain carries TRBV28 and TRBJ1-5; 7 bases map to TRBD1. The V gene end was trimmed by 8 bases and the J gene end by 4 bases; junction bases not matched to a gene: 20. CDR3 size: 18 residues. Germline CDR1 and CDR2: MDHEN and SYDVKM. The CDR3 DNA is TGTGCCAGCTGTACAAAGATAATACCGGGACAGCAGAATCAGCCCCAGCATTTT. Encoded protein: CASCTKIIPGQQNQPQHF. Combining the CDR3 with reference TRBV28 and TRBJ1-5 gives the whole variable domain DVKVTQSSRYLVKRTGEKVFLECVQDMDHENMFWYRQDPGLGLRLIYFSYDVKMKEKGDIPEGYSVSREKKERFSLILESASTNQTSMYLCASCTKIIPGQQNQPQHFGDGTRLSIL.

This chain joins TRBV6-5 and TRBJ2-3; 10 positions match TRBD2. This CDR3 has 15 amino acids. Germline assignment: CDR1 MNHEY and CDR2 SVGAGI. V shed 2 bases and J 4 bases; nucleotides not matched to a gene: 3. Written as DNA, the CDR3 is TGTGCCAGCAGTTACAGAGCGGGAGGGTCAGATACGCAGTATTTT. It codes for CASSYRAGGSDTQYF.

This sequence joins TRBV27 and TRBJ2-7, with TRBD1 matching over 8 bases. In germline, CDR1 is MNHEY, CDR2 SMNVEV (reference sequence). CDR3 length equals 15 residues. With 2 bases clipped from V and 5 bases from J, the junction kept 8 bases outside the gene matches. The CDR3 reads CASSLRDRGSNEQYF. The CDR3 bases are TGTGCCAGCAGTTTACGAGACAGGGGTTCCAACGAGCAGTACTTC.

This sequence joins TRBV2 and TRBJ1-2; no reliable D call. V was clipped by 4 bases and J by 8 bases, with 14 bases between them. Germline CDR1 is SNHLY and CDR2 is FYNNEI. The CDR3 length is 13 residues. The CDR3 reads CASSGEGIGGYTF. CDR3 sequence (DNA): TGTGCCAGCAGTGGGGAGGGAATAGGCGGCTACACCTTC.